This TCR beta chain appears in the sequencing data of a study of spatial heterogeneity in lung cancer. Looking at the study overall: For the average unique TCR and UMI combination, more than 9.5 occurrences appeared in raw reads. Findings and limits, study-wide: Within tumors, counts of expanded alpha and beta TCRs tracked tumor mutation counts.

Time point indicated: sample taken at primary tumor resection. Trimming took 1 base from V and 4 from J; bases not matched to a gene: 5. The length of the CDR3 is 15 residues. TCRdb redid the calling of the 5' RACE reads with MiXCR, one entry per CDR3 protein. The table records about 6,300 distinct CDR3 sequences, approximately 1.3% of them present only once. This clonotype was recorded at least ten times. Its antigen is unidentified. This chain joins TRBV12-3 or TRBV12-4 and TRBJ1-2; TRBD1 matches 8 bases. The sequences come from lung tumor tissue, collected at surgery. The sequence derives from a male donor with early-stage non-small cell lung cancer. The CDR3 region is CASSLGTGGTYGYTF. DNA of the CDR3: TGTGCCAGCAGTTTAGGAACAGGGGGTACCTATGGCTACACCTTC.